This TCR beta chain was sequenced during a study of OX40 agonist ivuxolimab in advanced cancers. Study-level information: The study treated patients with ivuxolimab, an agonistic anti-OX40 (CD134) antibody. Patients were roughly 83% male with ages roughly 20 to 90, mean around 61.

About this clone: Antigen: not known.

Using immunoSEQ multiplex PCR, the repertoire was profiled, and TCRdb retains in-frame clones only, with some absent. The table lists 40,000 to 60,000 clones, about four fifths of them singletons. The study's findings and limits: More expanded clones were seen, on average, in CD8+ T cells than in CD4+. CD4+ and CD8+ blood T cells expanded clonally by week 6 at 0.1 to 3.0 mg/kg.

CDR1 is SGHDT and CDR2 is YYEEEE in the germline V gene. The CDR3 covers 14 residues. V dropped 0 bases and J dropped 2 bases, with 8 bases sitting between them. The sequenced sample was CD4+ or CD8+ T cells sorted from blood, obtained in a trial of the OX40 agonist ivuxolimab. The chain uses TRBV5-6 and TRBJ2-5; D might be TRBD2 (6 bases). This clonotype was sampled from an adult with an advanced solid tumor such as melanoma, head and neck, liver or kidney cancer. CDR3 amino acids: CASSLGGGQETQYF. Here the CDR3 DNA reads TGTGCCAGCAGCTTGGGGGGAGGTCAAGAGACCCAGTACTTC.